This entry features one T cell receptor (beta chain) sequence. Its specificity is unknown. Generated by immunoSEQ multiplex PCR, the TCRdb table keeps only in-frame clones and is missing some. This sample has roughly 850,000 clones, with 95% to 97% found just once. As defined, naive CD8 cells were CD45RO-negative and positively selected for CCR7, with terminally differentiated effector memory CD45RA+ cells excluded. This specimen belongs to a study of shared clonotypes between healthy human individuals. As for the study in general: CD4 naive cells filled three plates per donor, CD4 memory three, CD8 naive two and CD8 memory one.

CDR1 KGHSH and CDR2 LQKENI come from the germline V gene. Unmatched junction bases numbered 3, after V lost 4 bases and J lost 0 bases. The CDR3 runs to 16 residues. Study results and limitations: There were few donors, and this limited the genetic and exposure-history diversity represented. Rarefaction analysis demonstrated incomplete sorted-subset sequencing notwithstanding large depth.

This chain uses TRBV18 with TRBJ2-1, with 10 bases aligning to TRBD2. The TCR sequence derives from a man aged 25-45 years in good health. The sequenced material came from naive CD8+ T cells sorted from blood. CDR3: CASSLSSGSSYNEQFF. CDR3 DNA: TGTGCCAGCTCACTATCTAGCGGGAGCTCCTACAATGAGCAGTTCTTC.